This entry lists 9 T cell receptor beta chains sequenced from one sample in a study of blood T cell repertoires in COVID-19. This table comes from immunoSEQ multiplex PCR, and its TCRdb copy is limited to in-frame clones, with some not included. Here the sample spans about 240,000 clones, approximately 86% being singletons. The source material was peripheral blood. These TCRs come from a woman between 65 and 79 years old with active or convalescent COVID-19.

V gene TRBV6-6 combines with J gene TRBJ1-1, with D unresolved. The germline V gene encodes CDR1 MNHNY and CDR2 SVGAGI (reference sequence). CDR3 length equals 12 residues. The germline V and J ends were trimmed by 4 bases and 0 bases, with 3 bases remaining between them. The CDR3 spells CASSFVNTEAFF. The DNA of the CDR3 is TGTGCCAGCAGTTTCGTGAACACTGAAGCTTTCTTT.

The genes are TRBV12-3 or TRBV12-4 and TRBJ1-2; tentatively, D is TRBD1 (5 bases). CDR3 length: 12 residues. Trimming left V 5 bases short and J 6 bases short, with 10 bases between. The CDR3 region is CASSQGVHGYTF. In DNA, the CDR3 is TGTGCCAGCAGTCAAGGGGTTCATGGCTACACCTTC.

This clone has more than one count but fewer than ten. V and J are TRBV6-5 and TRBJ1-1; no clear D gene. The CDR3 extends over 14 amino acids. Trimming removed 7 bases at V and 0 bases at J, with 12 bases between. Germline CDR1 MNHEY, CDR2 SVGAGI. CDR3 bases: TGTGCCAGCATATGGGCAGGTATGAACACTGAAGCTTTCTTT. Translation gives CASIWAGMNTEAFF.

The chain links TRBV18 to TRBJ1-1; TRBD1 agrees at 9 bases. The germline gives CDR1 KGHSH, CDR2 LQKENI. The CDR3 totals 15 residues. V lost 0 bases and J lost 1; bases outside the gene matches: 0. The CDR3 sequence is CASSPPGQGNTEAFF. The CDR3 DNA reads TGTGCCAGCTCACCACCGGGACAGGGGAACACTGAAGCTTTCTTT.

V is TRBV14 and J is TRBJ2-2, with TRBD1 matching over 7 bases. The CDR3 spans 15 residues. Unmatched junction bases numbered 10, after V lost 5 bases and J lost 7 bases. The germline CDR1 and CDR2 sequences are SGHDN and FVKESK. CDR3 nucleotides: TGTGCCAGCAGCACCCGACAGGGAAATGGCGGGGAGCTGTTTTTT. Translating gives CASSTRQGNGGELFF.

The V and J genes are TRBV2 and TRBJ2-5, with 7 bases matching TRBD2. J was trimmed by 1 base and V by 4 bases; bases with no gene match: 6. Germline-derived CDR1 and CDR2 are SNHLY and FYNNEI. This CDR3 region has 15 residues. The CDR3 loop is CASSVGGVGQETQYF. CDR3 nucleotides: TGTGCCAGCAGTGTTGGGGGGGTGGGCCAAGAGACCCAGTACTTC.

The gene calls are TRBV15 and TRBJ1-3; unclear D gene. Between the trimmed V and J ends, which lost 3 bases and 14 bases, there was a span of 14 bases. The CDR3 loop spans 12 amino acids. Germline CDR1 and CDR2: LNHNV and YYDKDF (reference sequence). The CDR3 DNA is TGTGCCACCAGCAGCGTAGCCGGGATGTTATATTTT. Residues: CATSSVAGMLYF.

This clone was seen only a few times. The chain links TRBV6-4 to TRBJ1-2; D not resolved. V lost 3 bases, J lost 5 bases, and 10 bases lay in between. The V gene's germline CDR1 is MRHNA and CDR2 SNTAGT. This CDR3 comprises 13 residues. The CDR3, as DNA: TGTGCCAGCAGTGAGTTTGGCGGGTATGGCTACACCTTC. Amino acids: CASSEFGGYGYTF.

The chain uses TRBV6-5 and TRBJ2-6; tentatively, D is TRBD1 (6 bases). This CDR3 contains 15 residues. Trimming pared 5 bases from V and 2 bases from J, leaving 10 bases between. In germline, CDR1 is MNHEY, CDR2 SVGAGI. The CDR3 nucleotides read TGTGCCAGCAGTCCCCAGGGGACTGGGGCCAACGTCCTGACTTTC. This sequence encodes CASSPQGTGANVLTF.